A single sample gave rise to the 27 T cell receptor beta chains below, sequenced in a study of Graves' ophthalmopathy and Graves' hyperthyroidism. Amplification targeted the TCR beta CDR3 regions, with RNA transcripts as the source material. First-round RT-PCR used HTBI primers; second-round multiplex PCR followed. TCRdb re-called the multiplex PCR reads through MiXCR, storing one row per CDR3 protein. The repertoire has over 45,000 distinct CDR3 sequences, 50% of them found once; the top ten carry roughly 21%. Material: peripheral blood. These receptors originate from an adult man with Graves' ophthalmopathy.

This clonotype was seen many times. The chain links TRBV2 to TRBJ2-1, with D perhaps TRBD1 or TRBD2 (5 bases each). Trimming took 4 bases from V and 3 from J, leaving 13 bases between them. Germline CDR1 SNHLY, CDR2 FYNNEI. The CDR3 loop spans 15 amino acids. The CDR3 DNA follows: TGTGCCAGCAGTGTTGGGACCCCCTTCTACAATGAGCAGTTCTTC. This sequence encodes CASSVGTPFYNEQFF. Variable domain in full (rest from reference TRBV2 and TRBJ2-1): EPEVTQTPSHQVTQMGQEVILRCVPISNHLYFYWYRQILGQKVEFLVSFYNNEISEKSEIFDDQFSVERPDGSNFTLKIRSTKLEDSAMYFCASSVGTPFYNEQFFGPGTRLTVL.

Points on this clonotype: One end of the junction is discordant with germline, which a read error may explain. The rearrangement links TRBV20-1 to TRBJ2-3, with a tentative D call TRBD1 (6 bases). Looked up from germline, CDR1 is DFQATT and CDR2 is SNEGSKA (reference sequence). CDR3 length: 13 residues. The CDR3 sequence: CSATRDTTDTQDF. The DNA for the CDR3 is TGCAGTGCAACCCGGGACACCACAGATACGCAGGATTTT.

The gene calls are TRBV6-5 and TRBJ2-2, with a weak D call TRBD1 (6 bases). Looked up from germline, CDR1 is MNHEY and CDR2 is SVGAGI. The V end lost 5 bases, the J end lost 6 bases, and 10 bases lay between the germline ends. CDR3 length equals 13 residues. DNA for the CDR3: TGTGCCAGCAGTGTGGACAGCCCCGGGGAGCTGTTTTTT. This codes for CASSVDSPGELFF.

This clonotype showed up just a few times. CDR3: CASEIGVSGGTGELFF. The CDR3 nucleotides read TGTGCCAGCGAAATCGGGGTTTCGGGAGGCACCGGGGAGCTGTTTTTT. The genes are TRBV3-1 and TRBJ2-2, with 7 nucleotides matching TRBD2. This CDR3 is 16 amino acids long. Trimming removed 8 bases from V and 4 bases from J; junction bases left unmatched: 13. Germline loops: CDR1 LGHDT, CDR2 YNNKEL (reference sequence).

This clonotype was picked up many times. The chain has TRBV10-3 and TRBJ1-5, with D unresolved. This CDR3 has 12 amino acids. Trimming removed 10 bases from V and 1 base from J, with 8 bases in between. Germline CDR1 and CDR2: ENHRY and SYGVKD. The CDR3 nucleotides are TGTGCCACCTCACCGAGCAATCAGCCCCAGCATTTT. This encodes CATSPSNQPQHF.

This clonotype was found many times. The CDR3 nucleotides read TGTGCCAGCAGCGTAGAGAAAAAGTCTTGGGGGCTGTCGCAGTTCTTC. Protein sequence: CASSVEKKSWGLSQFF. The V and J genes are TRBV9 and TRBJ2-1; D might be TRBD1 (6 bases). CDR1 is SGDLS, CDR2 YYNGEE, per germline. The CDR3 covers 16 residues. Trimming left V 0 bases short and J 12 bases short, with 22 bases between.

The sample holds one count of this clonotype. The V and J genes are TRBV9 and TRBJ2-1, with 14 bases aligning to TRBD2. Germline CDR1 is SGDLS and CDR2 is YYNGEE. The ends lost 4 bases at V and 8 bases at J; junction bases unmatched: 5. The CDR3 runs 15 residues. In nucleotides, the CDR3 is TGTGCCAGCAGCTTTGGACTAGCGGGAGGCTATGAGCAGTTCTTC. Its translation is CASSFGLAGGYEQFF.

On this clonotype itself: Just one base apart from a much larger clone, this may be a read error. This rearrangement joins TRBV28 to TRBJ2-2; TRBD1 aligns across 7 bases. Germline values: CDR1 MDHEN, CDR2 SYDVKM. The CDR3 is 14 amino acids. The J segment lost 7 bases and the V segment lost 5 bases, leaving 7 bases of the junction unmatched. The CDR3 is CASSPTGWDGELFF. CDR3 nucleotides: TGTGCCAGCAGTCCGACAGGGTGGGACGGGGAGCTGTTTTTT.

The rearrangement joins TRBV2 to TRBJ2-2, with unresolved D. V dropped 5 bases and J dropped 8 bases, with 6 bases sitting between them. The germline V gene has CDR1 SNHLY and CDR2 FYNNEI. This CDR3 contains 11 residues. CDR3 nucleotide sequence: TGTGCCAGCAGTTTACAGGGGGAGCTGTTTTTT. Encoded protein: CASSLQGELFF.

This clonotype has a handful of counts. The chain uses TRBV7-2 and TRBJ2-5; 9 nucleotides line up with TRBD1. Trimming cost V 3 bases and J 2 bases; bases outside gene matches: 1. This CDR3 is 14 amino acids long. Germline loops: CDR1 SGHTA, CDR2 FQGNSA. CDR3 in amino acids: CASSLDRGQETQYF. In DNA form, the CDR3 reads TGTGCCAGCAGCTTGGACAGGGGTCAAGAGACCCAGTACTTC.

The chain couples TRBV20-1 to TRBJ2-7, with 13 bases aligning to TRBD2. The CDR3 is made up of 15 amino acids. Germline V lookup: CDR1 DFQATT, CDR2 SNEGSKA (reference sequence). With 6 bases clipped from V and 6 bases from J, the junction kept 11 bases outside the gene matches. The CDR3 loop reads CSAEEGLAGSGEQYF. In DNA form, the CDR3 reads TGCAGTGCGGAAGAGGGACTAGCGGGAAGCGGCGAGCAGTACTTC.

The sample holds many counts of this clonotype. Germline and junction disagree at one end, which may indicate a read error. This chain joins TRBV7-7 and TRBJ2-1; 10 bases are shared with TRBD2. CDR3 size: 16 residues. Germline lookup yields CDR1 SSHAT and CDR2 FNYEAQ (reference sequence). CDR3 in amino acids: CASSLGLAGAYNEQFF. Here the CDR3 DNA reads TGTGCTAGCAGCTTAGGCCTAGCGGGAGCTTACAATGAGCAGTTCTTC.

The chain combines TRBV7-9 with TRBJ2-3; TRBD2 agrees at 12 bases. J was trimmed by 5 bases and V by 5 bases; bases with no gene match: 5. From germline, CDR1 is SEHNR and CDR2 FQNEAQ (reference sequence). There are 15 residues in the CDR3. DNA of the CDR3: TGTGCCAGCAGCATCTCGGGACTAGCGGGAGATACGCAGTATTTT. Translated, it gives CASSISGLAGDTQYF.

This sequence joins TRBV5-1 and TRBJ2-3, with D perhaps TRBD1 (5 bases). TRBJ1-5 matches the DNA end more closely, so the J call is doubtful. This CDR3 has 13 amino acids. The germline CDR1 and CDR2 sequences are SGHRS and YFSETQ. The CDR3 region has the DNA TGCGCCAGCAGCCCCCAGGGAACAGATACGCAGCATTTT. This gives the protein CASSPQGTDTQHF.

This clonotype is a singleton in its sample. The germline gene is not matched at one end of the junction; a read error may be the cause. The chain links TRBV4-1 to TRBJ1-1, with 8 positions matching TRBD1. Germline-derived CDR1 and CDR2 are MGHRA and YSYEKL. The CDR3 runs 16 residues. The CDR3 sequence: CASGQPGTGMNTEAFF. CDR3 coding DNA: TGCGCCAGCGGCCAACCCGGGACAGGTATGAACACTGAAGCTTTCTTT.

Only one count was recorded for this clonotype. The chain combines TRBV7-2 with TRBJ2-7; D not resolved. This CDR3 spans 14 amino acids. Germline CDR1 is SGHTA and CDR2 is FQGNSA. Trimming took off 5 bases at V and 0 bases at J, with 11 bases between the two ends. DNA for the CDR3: TGTGCCAGCAGCCCCGACTTTTCCTCCTACGAGCAGTACTTC. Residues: CASSPDFSSYEQYF.

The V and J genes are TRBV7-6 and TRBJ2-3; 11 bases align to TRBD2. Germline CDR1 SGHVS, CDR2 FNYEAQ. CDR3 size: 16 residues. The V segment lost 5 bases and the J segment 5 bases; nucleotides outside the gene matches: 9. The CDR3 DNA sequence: TGTGCCAGCAGCGCCTCTAGCGGGACTAGCGGAGATACGCAGTATTTT. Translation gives CASSASSGTSGDTQYF.

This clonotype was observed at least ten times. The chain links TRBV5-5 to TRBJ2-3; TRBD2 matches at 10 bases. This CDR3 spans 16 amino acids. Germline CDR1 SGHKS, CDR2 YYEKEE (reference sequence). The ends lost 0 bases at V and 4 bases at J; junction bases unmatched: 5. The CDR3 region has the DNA TGTGCCAGCAGCTTGGTTCTAGCGGGAGTAGCAGATACGCAGTATTTT. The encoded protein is CASSLVLAGVADTQYF.

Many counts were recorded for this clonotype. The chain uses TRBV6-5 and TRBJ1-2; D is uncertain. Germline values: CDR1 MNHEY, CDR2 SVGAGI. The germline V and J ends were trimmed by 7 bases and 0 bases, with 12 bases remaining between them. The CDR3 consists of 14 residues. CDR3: CASTSIFSNYGYTF. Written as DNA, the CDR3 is TGTGCCAGCACGTCGATCTTCTCTAACTATGGCTACACCTTC.

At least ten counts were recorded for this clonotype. Here the CDR3 DNA reads TGTGCCAGCAGCGAGAACAGGGGTATGGGCACTGAAGCTTTCTTT. Amino acids: CASSENRGMGTEAFF. The chain combines TRBV7-3 with TRBJ1-1, with 7 bases aligning to TRBD1. This CDR3 is 15 amino acids long. The germline gives CDR1 SGHTA, CDR2 FQGTGA. The J segment lost 4 bases and the V segment lost 5 bases, leaving 10 bases of the junction unmatched.

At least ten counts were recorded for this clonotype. CDR3 sequence: CASSEQTDTQYF. The CDR3 DNA is TGTGCCAGCAGTGAACAGACAGATACGCAGTATTTT. The chain combines TRBV2 with TRBJ2-3; no firm D call. Germline CDR1 is SNHLY and CDR2 is FYNNEI. The CDR3 consists of 12 residues. Trimming left V 2 bases short and J 3 bases short, with 3 bases between.

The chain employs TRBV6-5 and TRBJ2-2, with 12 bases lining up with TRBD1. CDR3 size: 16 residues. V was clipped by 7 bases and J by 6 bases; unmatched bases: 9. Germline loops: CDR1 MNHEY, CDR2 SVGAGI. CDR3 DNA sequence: TGTGCCAGCAACCCTTGGGACAGGGGGCCTGCCGGGGAGCTGTTTTTT. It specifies CASNPWDRGPAGELFF.

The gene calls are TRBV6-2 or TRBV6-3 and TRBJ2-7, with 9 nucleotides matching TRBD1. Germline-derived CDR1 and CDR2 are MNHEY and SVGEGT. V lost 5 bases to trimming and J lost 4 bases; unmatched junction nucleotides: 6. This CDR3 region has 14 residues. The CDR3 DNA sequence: TGTGCCAGCAGTACCGGGACAGGGACTTACGAGCAGTACTTC. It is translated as CASSTGTGTYEQYF.

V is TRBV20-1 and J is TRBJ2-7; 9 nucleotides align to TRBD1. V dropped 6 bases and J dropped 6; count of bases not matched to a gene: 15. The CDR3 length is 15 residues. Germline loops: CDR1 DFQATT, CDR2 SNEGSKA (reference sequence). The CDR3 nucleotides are TGCAGTGCAAAGACAGGGGGGACTCCCTTACGCGAGCAGTACTTC. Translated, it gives CSAKTGGTPLREQYF.

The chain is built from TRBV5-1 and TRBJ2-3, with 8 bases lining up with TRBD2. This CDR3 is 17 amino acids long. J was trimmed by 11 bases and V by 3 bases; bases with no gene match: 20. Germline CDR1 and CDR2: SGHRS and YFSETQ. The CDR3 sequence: CASSSKGGGSSYNEQYF. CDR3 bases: TGCGCCAGCAGCTCCAAAGGCGGGGGGAGCTCCTACAATGAGCAGTATTTT.

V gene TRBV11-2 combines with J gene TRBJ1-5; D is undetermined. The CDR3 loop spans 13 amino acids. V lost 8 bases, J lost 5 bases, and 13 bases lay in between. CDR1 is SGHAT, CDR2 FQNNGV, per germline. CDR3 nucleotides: TGTGCCAGCGGCTCCGGCAAGTATCAGCCCCAGCATTTT. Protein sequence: CASGSGKYQPQHF.

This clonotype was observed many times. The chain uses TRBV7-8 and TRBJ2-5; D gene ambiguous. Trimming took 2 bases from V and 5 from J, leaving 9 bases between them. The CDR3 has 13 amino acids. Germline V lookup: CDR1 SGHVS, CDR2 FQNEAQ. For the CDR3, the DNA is TGTGCCAGCAGCTTACCGCGGCAGGAGACCCAGTACTTC. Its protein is CASSLPRQETQYF.